Each of the 21 T cell receptor beta chains below was sequenced from the same sample in a study of T-cell memory formation after mild COVID-19. TCRdb reprocessed the 5' RACE reads via MiXCR and lists one record per CDR3 protein. Here the sample spans fewer than 250,000 distinct CDR3 sequences, around 27% being singletons. The sample consisted of PBMCs or a T cell subset sorted from them (not recorded which). The receptors were gathered from an adult woman who had mild COVID-19 (a few samples of this study predate the infection). Cell type and time point are not known.

This sequence joins TRBV7-3 and TRBJ1-1; 8 positions agree with TRBD1. The V gene's germline CDR1 is SGHTA and CDR2 FQGTGA. There are 14 residues in the CDR3. The V and J ends lost 5 bases and 7 bases, in that order; junction bases with no gene match: 9. In nucleotides, the CDR3 is TGTGCCAGCAGCCTATCCCCCGGGACAGGTGAAGCTTTCTTT. Translating it yields CASSLSPGTGEAFF. The full variable domain, its missing parts supplied by reference TRBV7-3 and TRBJ1-1, is GAGVSQTPSNKVTEKGKYVELRCDPISGHTALYWYRQSLGQGPEFLIYFQGTGAADDSGLPNDRFFAVRPEGSVSTLKIQRTERGDSAVYLCASSLSPGTGEAFFGQGTRLTVV.

In its sample, this clonotype was seen a few times. The V gene is TRBV5-1, the J gene TRBJ2-7; possibly TRBD1 for D (6 bases). Germline CDR1 SGHRS, CDR2 YFSETQ. V was pared by 0 bases and J by 1 base, with 11 bases between. The CDR3 loop spans 15 amino acids. CDR3 sequence: CASSLVWGLSYEQYF. CDR3 sequence (DNA): TGCGCCAGCAGCTTGGTTTGGGGGCTATCCTACGAGCAGTACTTC. The whole variable domain, filled in from reference TRBV5-1 and TRBJ2-7, reads KAGVTQTPRYLIKTRGQQVTLSCSPISGHRSVSWYQQTPGQGLQFLFEYFSETQRNKGNFPGRFSGRQFSNSRSEMNVSTLELGDSALYLCASSLVWGLSYEQYFGPGTRLTVT.

This clonotype was detected only once. The chain joins TRBV24-1 to TRBJ2-5; maybe TRBD2 (6 bases). Germline CDR1 and CDR2: KGHDR and SFDVKD. The CDR3 extends over 15 amino acids. V was cut by 1 base and J by 5 bases, with 13 bases left in between. The CDR3 loop is CATSDFGGTGETQYF. DNA of the CDR3: TGTGCCACCAGTGATTTTGGCGGGACGGGGGAGACCCAGTACTTC.

The chain is built from TRBV2 and TRBJ1-3; no reliable D call. V was clipped by 7 bases and J by 1 base, with 5 bases between them. The CDR3 is 12 residues long. Germline V lookup: CDR1 SNHLY, CDR2 FYNNEI. The CDR3 protein is CASTLSGNTIYF. The DNA of the CDR3 is TGTGCCAGCACCCTTTCTGGAAACACCATATATTTT.

This clonotype has more than one count but fewer than ten. The rearrangement joins TRBV18 to TRBJ2-5; D possibly corresponds to TRBD2 (6 bases). V dropped 11 bases and J dropped 1 base, with 14 bases sitting between them. Per the germline V gene, CDR1 is KGHSH and CDR2 is LQKENI. This CDR3 is 13 amino acids long. The CDR3 DNA is TGTGCCTCCGGGCGGGGAACCCAAGAGACCCAGTACTTC. Protein: CASGRGTQETQYF.

This chain links TRBV2 with TRBJ2-1; D is unresolved. Germline-derived CDR1 and CDR2 are SNHLY and FYNNEI. V dropped 1 base and J dropped 9 bases, with 10 bases sitting between them. CDR3 length: 13 residues. CDR3 nucleotide sequence: TGTGCCAGCAGTGAAGGGCCCTGGGGTGAGCAGTTCTTC. Protein: CASSEGPWGEQFF.

V is TRBV5-1 and J is TRBJ2-5; TRBD2 agrees at 10 bases. In germline, CDR1 is SGHRS, CDR2 YFSETQ. The CDR3 covers 16 residues. The ends lost 0 bases at V and 5 bases at J; junction bases unmatched: 7. The CDR3: CASSLVVAGGQETQYF. CDR3 coding DNA: TGCGCCAGCAGCTTGGTGGTAGCGGGGGGTCAGGAGACCCAGTACTTC. Filled out from reference TRBV5-1 and TRBJ2-5, the complete variable domain reads KAGVTQTPRYLIKTRGQQVTLSCSPISGHRSVSWYQQTPGQGLQFLFEYFSETQRNKGNFPGRFSGRQFSNSRSEMNVSTLELGDSALYLCASSLVVAGGQETQYFGPGTRLLVL.

The chain is built from TRBV3-1 and TRBJ1-1; tentatively, D is TRBD1 (5 bases). The CDR3 consists of 13 residues. Deletions cut 3 bases from V and 4 bases from J, with 9 bases between. Per germline, CDR1 LGHDT and CDR2 YNNKEL (reference sequence). The CDR3 nucleotides are TGTGCCAGCAGCCAGCCCGGGGGCACTGAAGCTTTCTTT. Translating gives CASSQPGGTEAFF. The full variable domain, completed using reference TRBV3-1 and TRBJ1-1, is DTAVSQTPKYLVTQMGNDKSIKCEQNLGHDTMYWYKQDSKKFLKIMFSYNNKELIINETVPNRFSPKSPDKAHLNLHINSLELGDSAVYFCASSQPGGTEAFFGQGTRLTVV.

This chain uses TRBV20-1 with TRBJ1-2, with TRBD1 identical over 7 bases. This CDR3 comprises 16 residues. Germline CDR1 and CDR2: DFQATT and SNEGSKA (reference sequence). V was pared by 4 bases and J by 5 bases, with 16 bases of the junction left unmatched. CDR3 protein: CSAKGSGGQRGYGYTF. The CDR3 nucleotides read TGCAGTGCTAAAGGGAGTGGGGGACAGAGAGGTTATGGCTACACCTTC.

With respect to this clonotype: A junction boundary mismatches the germline segment, possibly from a read error. The chain joins TRBV12-3 or TRBV12-4 to TRBJ1-1, with a weak D call TRBD1 (5 bases). The CDR3 sequence is 15 residues long. The CDR3 sequence is CASNPGGGSRTEDFF. The CDR3 nucleotides are TGTGCCAGCAACCCAGGCGGGGGGTCGCGCACTGAAGATTTCTTT.

In its sample, this clonotype was seen a few times. The chain uses TRBV19 and TRBJ1-1, with D uncertain. Germline V gene data show CDR1 as LNHDA and CDR2 as SQIVND (reference sequence). V dropped 3 bases and J dropped 5 bases, with 22 bases sitting between them. The CDR3 covers 17 residues. The chain's CDR3 is CASSIATLMKGITEAFF. The CDR3, as DNA: TGTGCCAGTAGTATCGCAACACTTATGAAAGGGATTACTGAAGCTTTCTTT.

This clonotype appeared a few times. This sequence joins TRBV4-1 and TRBJ2-7; D not certain. This CDR3 is 14 amino acids long. The V end was cut by 2 bases, the J end by 4 bases, with 12 bases between. CDR1 and CDR2 (germline): MGHRA, YSYEKL. The CDR3 sequence: CASSQREEQYEQYF. The CDR3 nucleotides are TGCGCCAGCAGCCAAAGAGAAGAGCAGTACGAGCAGTACTTC.

This clonotype was seen repeatedly, ten times or more. The genes are TRBV6-2 or TRBV6-3 and TRBJ2-1, with 10 bases identical to TRBD2. The V segment lost 6 bases and the J segment 7 bases; nucleotides outside the gene matches: 9. Germline V CDR1 and CDR2: MNHEY, SVGEGT. This CDR3 contains 15 residues. CDR3 coding DNA: TGTGCCAGCAGACCCCCGGGACTAGCGAATAATGAGCAGTTCTTC. It translates to CASRPPGLANNEQFF.

The genes are TRBV4-2 and TRBJ2-1; 11 bases map to TRBD2. CDR1 is LGHNA, CDR2 YNFKEQ, per germline. The J segment lost 6 bases and the V segment lost 0 bases, leaving 7 bases of the junction unmatched. CDR3 length: 17 amino acids. CDR3 loop: CASSQDSLAGGPNEQFF. The CDR3 nucleotides read TGTGCCAGCAGCCAAGATTCTTTAGCGGGAGGGCCCAATGAGCAGTTCTTC.

The chain combines TRBV5-1 with TRBJ2-3, with TRBD1 matching 8 bases. Germline V lookup: CDR1 SGHRS, CDR2 YFSETQ. The CDR3 sequence is 16 residues long. Trimming removed 6 bases from V and 2 bases from J; junction bases left unmatched: 11. CDR3 bases: TGCGCCAGCATGAGAAGGCAGGGGGCTGTCACAGATACGCAGTATTTT. Protein sequence: CASMRRQGAVTDTQYF.

This clonotype turned up a few times. The chain couples TRBV9 to TRBJ2-2; D remains ambiguous. The length of the CDR3 is 13 residues. Germline CDR1 and CDR2: SGDLS and YYNGEE. The V gene lost 1 base and the J gene lost 7 bases, with 8 bases spanning the gap. This CDR3 reads CASSVLLHGELFF. DNA of the CDR3: TGTGCCAGCAGCGTATTACTGCACGGGGAGCTGTTTTTT.

The V and J genes are TRBV7-9 and TRBJ2-7; D perhaps matches TRBD2 (6 bases). This CDR3 contains 15 residues. V shed 1 base and J shed 7 bases, with 17 bases lying between them. Germline V gene data show CDR1 as SEHNR and CDR2 as FQNEAQ (reference sequence). CDR3 protein: CASSLEEGLGGEQYF. CDR3 coding DNA: TGTGCCAGCAGCTTAGAAGAGGGCTTGGGAGGAGAGCAGTACTTC.

V is TRBV2 and J is TRBJ2-5; D gene uncertain. V was trimmed by 10 bases and J by 1 base, leaving 10 bases between them. CDR1 and CDR2 from the germline V gene are SNHLY and FYNNEI. The CDR3 covers 12 residues. The CDR3: CATRRSQETQYF. CDR3 DNA: TGTGCCACCAGGAGAAGCCAAGAGACCCAGTACTTC.

The rearrangement uses TRBV2 and TRBJ2-7, with no clear D. This CDR3 spans 14 amino acids. Looked up from germline, CDR1 is SNHLY and CDR2 is FYNNEI. Trimming cost V 7 bases and J 0 bases, with 13 bases left between them. The CDR3 sequence is CASTVTTSSYEQYF. CDR3 in DNA: TGTGCCAGCACCGTGACAACCAGCTCCTACGAGCAGTACTTC. Based on the CDR3 plus reference TRBV2 and TRBJ2-7, the full variable domain is EPEVTQTPSHQVTQMGQEVILRCVPISNHLYFYWYRQILGQKVEFLVSFYNNEISEKSEIFDDQFSVERPDGSNFTLKIRSTKLEDSAMYFCASTVTTSSYEQYFGPGTRLTVT.

The J gene is TRBJ2-3, the V gene TRBV5-1; maybe TRBD2 (5 bases). Germline V CDR1 and CDR2: SGHRS, YFSETQ. Trimming stripped 0 bases from V and 3 bases from J, with 8 bases between. The CDR3 is 14 residues long. DNA for the CDR3: TGCGCCAGCAGCTTGGGAGAGGGAACAGATACGCAGTATTTT. It translates to CASSLGEGTDTQYF. The whole variable domain, filled in from reference TRBV5-1 and TRBJ2-3, reads KAGVTQTPRYLIKTRGQQVTLSCSPISGHRSVSWYQQTPGQGLQFLFEYFSETQRNKGNFPGRFSGRQFSNSRSEMNVSTLELGDSALYLCASSLGEGTDTQYFGPGTRLTVL.

A remark on this clonotype: One end of the junction does not line up with germline, which may come from a read error. The V and J genes are TRBV4-1 and TRBJ1-1; no definite D call. The germline CDR1 and CDR2 sequences are MGHRA and YSYEKL. The CDR3 is 16 residues long. CDR3 residues: CASSQVGRTMKTEAFF. In DNA, the CDR3 is TGCGCCAGCAGCCAAGTGGGGAGAACAATGAAAACTGAAGCTTTCTTT.